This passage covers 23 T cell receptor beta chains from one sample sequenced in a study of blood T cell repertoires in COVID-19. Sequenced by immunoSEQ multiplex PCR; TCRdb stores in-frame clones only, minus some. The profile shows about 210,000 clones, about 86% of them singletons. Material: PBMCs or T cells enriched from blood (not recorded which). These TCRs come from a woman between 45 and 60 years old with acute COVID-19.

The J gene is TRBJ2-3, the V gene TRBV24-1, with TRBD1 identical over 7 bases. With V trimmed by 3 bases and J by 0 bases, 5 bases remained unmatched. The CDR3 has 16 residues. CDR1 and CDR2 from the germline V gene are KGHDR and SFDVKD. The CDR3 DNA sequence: TGTGCCACCAGTGATAGGGGACAGATTAGCACAGATACGCAGTATTTT. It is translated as CATSDRGQISTDTQYF.

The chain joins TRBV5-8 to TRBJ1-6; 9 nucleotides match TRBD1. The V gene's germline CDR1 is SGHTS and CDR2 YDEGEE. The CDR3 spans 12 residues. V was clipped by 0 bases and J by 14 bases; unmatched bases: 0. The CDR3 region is CASSLGTGALHF. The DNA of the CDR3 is TGTGCCAGCAGCTTGGGGACAGGGGCCCTCCACTTT.

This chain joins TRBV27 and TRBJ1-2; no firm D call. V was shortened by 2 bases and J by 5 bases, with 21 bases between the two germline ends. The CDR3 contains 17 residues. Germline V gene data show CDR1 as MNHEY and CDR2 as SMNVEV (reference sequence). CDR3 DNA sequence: TGTGCCAGCAGTTTAAAATTTTCCAGAGCCGAGCGATATGGCTACACCTTC. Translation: CASSLKFSRAERYGYTF.

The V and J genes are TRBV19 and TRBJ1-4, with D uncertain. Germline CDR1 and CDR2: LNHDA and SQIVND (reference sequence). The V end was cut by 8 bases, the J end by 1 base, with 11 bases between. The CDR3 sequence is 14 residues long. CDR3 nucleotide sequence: TGTGCCAGTGAACCAGGTGGAACTAATGAAAAACTGTTTTTT. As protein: CASEPGGTNEKLFF. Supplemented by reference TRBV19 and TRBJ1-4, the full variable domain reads DGGITQSPKYLFRKEGQNVTLSCEQNLNHDAMYWYRQDPGQGLRLIYYSQIVNDFQKGDIAEGYSVSREKKESFPLTVTSAQKNPTAFYLCASEPGGTNEKLFFGSGTQLSVL.

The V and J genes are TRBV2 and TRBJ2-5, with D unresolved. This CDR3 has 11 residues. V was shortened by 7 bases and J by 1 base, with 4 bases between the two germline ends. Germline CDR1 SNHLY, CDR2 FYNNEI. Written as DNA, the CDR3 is TGTGCCAGCACCTCCCAAGAGACCCAGTACTTC. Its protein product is CASTSQETQYF.

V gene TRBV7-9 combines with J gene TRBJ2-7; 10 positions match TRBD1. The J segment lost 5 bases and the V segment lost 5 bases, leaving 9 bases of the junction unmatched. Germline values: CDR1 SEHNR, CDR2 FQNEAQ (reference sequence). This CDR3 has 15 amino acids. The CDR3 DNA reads TGTGCCAGCAGCCCGATCTGGGACAGGGGTGACGAGCAGTACTTC. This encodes CASSPIWDRGDEQYF.

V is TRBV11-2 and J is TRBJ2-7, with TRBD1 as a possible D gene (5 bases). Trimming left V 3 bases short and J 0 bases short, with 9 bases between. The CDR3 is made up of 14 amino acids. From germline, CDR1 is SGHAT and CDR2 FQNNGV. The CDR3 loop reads CASSFGRGSYEQYF. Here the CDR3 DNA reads TGTGCCAGCAGCTTCGGAAGGGGCTCCTACGAGCAGTACTTC.

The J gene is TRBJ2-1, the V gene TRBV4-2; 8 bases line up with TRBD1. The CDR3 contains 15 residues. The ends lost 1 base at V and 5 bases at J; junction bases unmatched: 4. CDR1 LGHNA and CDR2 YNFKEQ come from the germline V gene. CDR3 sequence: CASSQAGTGHNEQFF. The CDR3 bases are TGTGCCAGCAGCCAAGCCGGGACAGGTCACAATGAGCAGTTCTTC.

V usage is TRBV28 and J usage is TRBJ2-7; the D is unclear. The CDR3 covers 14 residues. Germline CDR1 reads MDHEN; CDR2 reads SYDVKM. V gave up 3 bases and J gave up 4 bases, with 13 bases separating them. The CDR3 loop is CASSLSAIQYEQYF. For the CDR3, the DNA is TGTGCCAGCAGTTTGTCGGCGATACAGTACGAGCAGTACTTC.

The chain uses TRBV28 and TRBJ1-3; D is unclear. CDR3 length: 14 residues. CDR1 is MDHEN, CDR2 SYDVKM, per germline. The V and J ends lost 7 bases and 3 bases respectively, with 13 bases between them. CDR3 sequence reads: CASNSGFGGNTIYF. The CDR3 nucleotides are TGTGCCAGCAATTCGGGGTTTGGTGGAAACACCATATATTTT.

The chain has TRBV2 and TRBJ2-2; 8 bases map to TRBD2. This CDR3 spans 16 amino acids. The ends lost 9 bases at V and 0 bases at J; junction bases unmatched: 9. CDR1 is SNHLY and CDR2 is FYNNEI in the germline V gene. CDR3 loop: CASWASGFANTGELFF. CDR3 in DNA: TGTGCCAGTTGGGCTAGCGGGTTCGCGAACACCGGGGAGCTGTTTTTT.

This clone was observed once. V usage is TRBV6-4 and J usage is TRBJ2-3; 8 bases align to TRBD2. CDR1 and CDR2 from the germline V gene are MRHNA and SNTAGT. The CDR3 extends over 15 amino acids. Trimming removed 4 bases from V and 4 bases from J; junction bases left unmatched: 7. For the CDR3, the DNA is TGTGCCAGCAGTGCTACGGGAGGGGCGGCAGATACGCAGTATTTT. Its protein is CASSATGGAADTQYF.

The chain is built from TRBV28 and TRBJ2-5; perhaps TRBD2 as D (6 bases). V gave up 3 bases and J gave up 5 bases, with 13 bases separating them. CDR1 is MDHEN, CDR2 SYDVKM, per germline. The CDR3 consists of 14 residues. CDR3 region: CASSFSGGRETQYF. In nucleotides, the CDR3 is TGTGCCAGCAGTTTTTCCGGGGGACGGGAGACCCAGTACTTC.

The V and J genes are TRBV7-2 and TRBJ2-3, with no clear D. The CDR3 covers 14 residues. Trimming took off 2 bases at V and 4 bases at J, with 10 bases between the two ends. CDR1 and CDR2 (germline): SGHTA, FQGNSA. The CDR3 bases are TGTGCCAGCAGCTTAAACCGCGGCTCAGATACGCAGTATTTT. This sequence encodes CASSLNRGSDTQYF.

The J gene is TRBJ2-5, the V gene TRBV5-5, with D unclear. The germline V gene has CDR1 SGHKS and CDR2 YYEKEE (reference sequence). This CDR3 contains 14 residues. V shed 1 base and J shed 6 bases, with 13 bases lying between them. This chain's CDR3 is CASSLLTGSQTQYF. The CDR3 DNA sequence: TGTGCCAGCAGCTTGCTCACCGGGTCCCAGACCCAGTACTTC.

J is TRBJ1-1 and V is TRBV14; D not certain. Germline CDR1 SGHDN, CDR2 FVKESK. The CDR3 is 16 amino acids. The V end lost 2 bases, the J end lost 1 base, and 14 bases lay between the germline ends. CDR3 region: CASSQSWWSGNTEAFF. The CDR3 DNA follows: TGTGCCAGCAGCCAAAGTTGGTGGTCAGGGAACACTGAAGCTTTCTTT.

CDR3 bases: TGTGCCAGCAGCTGGGTGGGGCTAGCGGGAGTGTCCTCCTACGAGCAGTACTTC. Its protein is CASSWVGLAGVSSYEQYF. J is TRBJ2-7 and V is TRBV5-8; 10 bases line up with TRBD2. V was clipped by 3 bases and J by 0 bases; unmatched bases: 12. Germline V gene lookup returns CDR1 SGHTS and CDR2 YDEGEE. The CDR3 extends over 18 amino acids.

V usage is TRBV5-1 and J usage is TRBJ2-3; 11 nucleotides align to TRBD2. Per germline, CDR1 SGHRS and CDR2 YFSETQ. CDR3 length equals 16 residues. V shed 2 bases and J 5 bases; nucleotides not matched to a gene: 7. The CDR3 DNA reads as TGCGCCAGCAGCTTACTTAGCGGGGGGGCCAGAGATACGCAGTATTTT. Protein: CASSLLSGGARDTQYF.

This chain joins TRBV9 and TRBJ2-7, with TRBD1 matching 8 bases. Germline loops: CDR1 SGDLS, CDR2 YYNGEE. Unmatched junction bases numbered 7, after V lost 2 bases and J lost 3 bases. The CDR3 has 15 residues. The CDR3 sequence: CASSVPDRENYEQYF. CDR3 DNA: TGTGCCAGCAGCGTCCCGGACAGGGAGAACTACGAGCAGTACTTC.

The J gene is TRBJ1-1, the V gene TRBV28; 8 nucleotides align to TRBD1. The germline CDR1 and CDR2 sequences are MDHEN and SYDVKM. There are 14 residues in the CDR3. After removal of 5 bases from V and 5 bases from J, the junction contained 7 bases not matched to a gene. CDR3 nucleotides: TGTGCCAGCAGTGTGGACAGGGTGATAACTGAAGCTTTCTTT. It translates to CASSVDRVITEAFF. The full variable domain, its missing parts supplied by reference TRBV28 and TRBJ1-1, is DVKVTQSSRYLVKRTGEKVFLECVQDMDHENMFWYRQDPGLGLRLIYFSYDVKMKEKGDIPEGYSVSREKKERFSLILESASTNQTSMYLCASSVDRVITEAFFGQGTRLTVV.

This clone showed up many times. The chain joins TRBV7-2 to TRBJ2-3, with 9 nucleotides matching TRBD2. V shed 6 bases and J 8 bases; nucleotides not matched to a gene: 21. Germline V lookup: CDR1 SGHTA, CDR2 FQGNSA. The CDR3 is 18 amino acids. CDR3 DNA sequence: TGTGCCAGCAGTCCGGTTGTGGCTAGCGGGGCCCAGGGGGGTACGCAGTATTTT. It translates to CASSPVVASGAQGGTQYF.

Written as DNA, the CDR3 is TGTGCCAGTAGTAACAACAGGGGCAATCAGCCCCAGCATTTT. This gives the protein CASSNNRGNQPQHF. The J gene is TRBJ1-5, the V gene TRBV19; D might be TRBD1 (6 bases). Germline V CDR1 and CDR2: LNHDA, SQIVND (reference sequence). Trimming pared 4 bases from V and 2 bases from J, leaving 9 bases between. CDR3 size: 14 residues. Filled out from reference TRBV19 and TRBJ1-5, the complete variable domain reads DGGITQSPKYLFRKEGQNVTLSCEQNLNHDAMYWYRQDPGQGLRLIYYSQIVNDFQKGDIAEGYSVSREKKESFPLTVTSAQKNPTAFYLCASSNNRGNQPQHFGDGTRLSIL.

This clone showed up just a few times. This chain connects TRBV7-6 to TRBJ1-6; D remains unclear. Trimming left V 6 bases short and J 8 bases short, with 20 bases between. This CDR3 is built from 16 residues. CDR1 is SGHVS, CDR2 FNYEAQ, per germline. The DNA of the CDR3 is TGTGCCAGCAGTCGTGACATCACCTTTCTCGATTCACCCCTCCACTTT. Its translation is CASSRDITFLDSPLHF. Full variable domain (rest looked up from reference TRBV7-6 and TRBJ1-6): GAGVSQSPRYKVTKRGQDVALRCDPISGHVSLYWYRQALGQGPEFLTYFNYEAQQDKSGLPNDRFSAERPEGSISTLTIQRTEQRDSAMYRCASSRDITFLDSPLHFGNGTRLTVT.